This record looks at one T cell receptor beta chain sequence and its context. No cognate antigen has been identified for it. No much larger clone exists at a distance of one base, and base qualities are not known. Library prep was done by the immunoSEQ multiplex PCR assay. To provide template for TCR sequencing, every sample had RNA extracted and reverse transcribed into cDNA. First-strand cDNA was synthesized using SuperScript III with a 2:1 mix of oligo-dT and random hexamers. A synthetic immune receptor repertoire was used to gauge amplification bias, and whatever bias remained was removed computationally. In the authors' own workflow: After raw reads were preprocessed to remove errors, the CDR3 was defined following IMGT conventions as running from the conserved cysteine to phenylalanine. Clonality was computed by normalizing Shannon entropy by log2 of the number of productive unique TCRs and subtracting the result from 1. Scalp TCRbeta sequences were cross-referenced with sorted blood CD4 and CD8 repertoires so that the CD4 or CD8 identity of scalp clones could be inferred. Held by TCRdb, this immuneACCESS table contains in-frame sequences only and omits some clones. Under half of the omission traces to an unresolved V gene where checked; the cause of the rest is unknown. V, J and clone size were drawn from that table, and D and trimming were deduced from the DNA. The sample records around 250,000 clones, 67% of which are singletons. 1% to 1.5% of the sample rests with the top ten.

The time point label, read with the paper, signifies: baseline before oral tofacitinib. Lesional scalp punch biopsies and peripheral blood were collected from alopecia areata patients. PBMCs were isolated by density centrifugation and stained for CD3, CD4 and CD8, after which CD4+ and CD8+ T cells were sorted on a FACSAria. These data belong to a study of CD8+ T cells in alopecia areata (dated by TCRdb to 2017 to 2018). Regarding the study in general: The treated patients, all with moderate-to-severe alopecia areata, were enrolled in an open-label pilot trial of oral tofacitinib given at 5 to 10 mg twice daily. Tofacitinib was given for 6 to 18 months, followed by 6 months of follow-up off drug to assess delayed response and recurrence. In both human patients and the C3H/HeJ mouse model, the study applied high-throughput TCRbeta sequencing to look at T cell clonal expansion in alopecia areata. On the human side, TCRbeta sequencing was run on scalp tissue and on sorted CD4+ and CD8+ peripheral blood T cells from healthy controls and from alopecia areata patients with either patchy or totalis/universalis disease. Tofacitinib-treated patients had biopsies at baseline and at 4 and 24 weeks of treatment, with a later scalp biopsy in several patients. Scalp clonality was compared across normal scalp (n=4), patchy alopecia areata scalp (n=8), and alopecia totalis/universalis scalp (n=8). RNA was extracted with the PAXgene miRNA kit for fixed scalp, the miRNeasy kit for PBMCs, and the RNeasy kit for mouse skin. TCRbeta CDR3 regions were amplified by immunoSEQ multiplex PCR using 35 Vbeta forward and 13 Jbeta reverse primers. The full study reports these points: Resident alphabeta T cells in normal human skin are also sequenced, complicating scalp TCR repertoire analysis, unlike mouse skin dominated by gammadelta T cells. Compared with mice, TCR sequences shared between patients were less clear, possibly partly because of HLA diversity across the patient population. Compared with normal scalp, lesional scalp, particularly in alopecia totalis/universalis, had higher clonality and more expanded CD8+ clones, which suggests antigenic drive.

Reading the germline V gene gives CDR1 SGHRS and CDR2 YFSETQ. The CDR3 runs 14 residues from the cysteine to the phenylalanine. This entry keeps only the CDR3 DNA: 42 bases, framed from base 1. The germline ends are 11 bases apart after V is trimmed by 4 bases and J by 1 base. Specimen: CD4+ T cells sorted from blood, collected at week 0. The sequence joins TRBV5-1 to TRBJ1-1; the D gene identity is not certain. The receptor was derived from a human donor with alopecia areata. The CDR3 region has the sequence CASSTARQNTEAFF. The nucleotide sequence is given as TGCGCCAGCAGCACCGCCCGGCAGAACACTGAAGCTTTCTTT. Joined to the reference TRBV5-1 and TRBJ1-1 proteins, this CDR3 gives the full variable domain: KAGVTQTPRYLIKTRGQQVTLSCSPISGHRSVSWYQQTPGQGLQFLFEYFSETQRNKGNFPGRFSGRQFSNSRSEMNVSTLELGDSALYLCASSTARQNTEAFFGQGTRLTVV.